A selection of T cell receptor beta chains follows, all from one sample in a study of blood T cells in healthy people across ages. From the 5' RACE reads, TCRdb called clonotypes with MiXCR, one entry per CDR3 protein. Of about 1.1 million distinct CDR3 sequences in the sample, approximately 38% were seen once. Sequenced sample: blood. These receptors came from a man aged 18-30 years in good health. CDR3s leave out the opening cysteine and the closing phenylalanine or tryptophan. Fields, in order: CDR3 length, J gene, V gene, CDR3 protein.

cdr3_length: 15
j_call: TRBJ1-5
v_call: TRBV20-1
cdr3_aa: SARFRSGPYSNQPQH

cdr3_length: 12
j_call: TRBJ1-2
v_call: TRBV20-1
cdr3_aa: SARDCAGGYGYT

cdr3_length: 13
j_call: TRBJ1-1
v_call: TRBV6-1
cdr3_aa: ASSKQGELNTEAF

cdr3_length: 13
j_call: TRBJ1-4
v_call: TRBV25-1
cdr3_aa: ASSTGHPAREKLF

cdr3_length: 12
j_call: TRBJ2-3
v_call: TRBV7-9
cdr3_aa: ASSPLWGTDTQY

cdr3_length: 12
j_call: TRBJ1-4
v_call: TRBV20-1
cdr3_aa: SARDQWANEKLF

cdr3_length: 13
j_call: TRBJ2-1
v_call: TRBV7-2
cdr3_aa: ASSLRGLAANEQF

cdr3_length: 12
j_call: TRBJ2-1
v_call: TRBV20-1
cdr3_aa: SANTRGRYNEQF

cdr3_length: 15
j_call: TRBJ1-5
v_call: TRBV6-1
cdr3_aa: ASSQEFTGRSPEPQH

cdr3_length: 12
j_call: TRBJ2-2
v_call: TRBV2
cdr3_aa: ASKQTENTGELF

cdr3_length: 12
j_call: TRBJ2-3
v_call: TRBV27
cdr3_aa: ASSAGGGTDTQY

cdr3_length: 12
j_call: TRBJ2-5
v_call: TRBV5-1
cdr3_aa: ASSTTTASVTQY

cdr3_length: 14
j_call: NA
v_call: TRBV29-1
cdr3_aa: SVEGLGDRSYNEQY

cdr3_length: 13
j_call: TRBJ2-5
v_call: TRBV4-3
cdr3_aa: ASSQASAESETQY

cdr3_length: 15
j_call: TRBJ2-7
v_call: TRBV5-6
cdr3_aa: ASSDASGRMSSYEQY

cdr3_length: 11
j_call: TRBJ2-5
v_call: TRBV7-6
cdr3_aa: ASSLEGLAGQY

cdr3_length: 12
j_call: TRBJ2-5
v_call: TRBV12-3/TRBV12-4
cdr3_aa: ASSLLGSEETQY

cdr3_length: 14
j_call: TRBJ2-3
v_call: TRBV20-1
cdr3_aa: SARVAGGVGTDTQY

cdr3_length: 12
j_call: TRBJ2-7
v_call: TRBV9
cdr3_aa: ASSVTGLVDEQY

cdr3_length: 11
j_call: TRBJ1-5
v_call: TRBV4-3
cdr3_aa: ASSQDEDQPQH

cdr3_length: 12
j_call: TRBJ2-1
v_call: TRBV4-1
cdr3_aa: ASSPRSGGNEQF

cdr3_length: 12
j_call: NA
v_call: TRBV6-1
cdr3_aa: ACSGGGKTYEQY

cdr3_length: 14
j_call: TRBJ2-3
v_call: TRBV29-1
cdr3_aa: SVQKRGTTSTDTQY

cdr3_length: 9
j_call: TRBJ2-3
v_call: TRBV7-8
cdr3_aa: ASRGVDTQY

cdr3_length: 12
j_call: TRBJ2-2
v_call: TRBV6-2/TRBV6-3
cdr3_aa: ASHLAGYTGELF

cdr3_length: 9
j_call: TRBJ1-2
v_call: TRBV19
cdr3_aa: ASSYGPGYT

cdr3_length: 15
j_call: TRBJ1-5
v_call: TRBV28
cdr3_aa: ASSSSGEFVGNQPQH

cdr3_length: 11
j_call: TRBJ2-3
v_call: TRBV6-2/TRBV6-3
cdr3_aa: ASRLEGTDTQY

cdr3_length: 12
j_call: TRBJ2-7
v_call: TRBV20-1
cdr3_aa: SASAPNLGNEQY

cdr3_length: 11
j_call: TRBJ1-1
v_call: TRBV4-3
cdr3_aa: ASSDEGSTEAF

cdr3_length: 10
j_call: TRBJ2-5
v_call: TRBV20-1
cdr3_aa: SARESQETQY

cdr3_length: 13
j_call: TRBJ1-6
v_call: TRBV12-3/TRBV12-4
cdr3_aa: ASSLGESRNSPLH

cdr3_length: 13
j_call: TRBJ1-2
v_call: TRBV5-1
cdr3_aa: ASSLNTGGEDGYT

cdr3_length: 15
j_call: TRBJ1-1
v_call: TRBV27
cdr3_aa: ASSLGGNRGLDTEAF

cdr3_length: 11
j_call: TRBJ1-2
v_call: TRBV27
cdr3_aa: ASRDRPNYGYT

cdr3_length: 11
j_call: TRBJ1-4
v_call: TRBV6-1
cdr3_aa: ASGQRLNEKLF

cdr3_length: 11
j_call: TRBJ1-1
v_call: TRBV13
cdr3_aa: ASSSSGVAEAF

cdr3_length: 13
j_call: TRBJ2-1
v_call: TRBV5-1
cdr3_aa: ASSLDRVSVNEQF

cdr3_length: 11
j_call: TRBJ2-2
v_call: TRBV7-2
cdr3_aa: ASSFRALGELF

cdr3_length: 12
j_call: TRBJ2-2
v_call: TRBV6-4
cdr3_aa: ASRANRDTGELF

cdr3_length: 14
j_call: TRBJ2-5
v_call: TRBV9
cdr3_aa: ASSPGLAGGWETQY

cdr3_length: 12
j_call: TRBJ1-5
v_call: TRBV6-1
cdr3_aa: ASSVEGTEQPQH

cdr3_length: 14
j_call: TRBJ1-1
v_call: TRBV7-3
cdr3_aa: ASSLIGGVSFTEAF

cdr3_length: 9
j_call: TRBJ1-4
v_call: TRBV29-1
cdr3_aa: SVEGREKLF

cdr3_length: 11
j_call: TRBJ2-1
v_call: TRBV4-3
cdr3_aa: ASSQVTNNEQL

cdr3_length: 14
j_call: TRBJ2-3
v_call: TRBV6-5
cdr3_aa: ASSPGLAGGHGTQY

cdr3_length: 11
j_call: TRBJ2-7
v_call: TRBV20-1
cdr3_aa: SAREFIGGEQY

cdr3_length: 14
j_call: TRBJ2-1
v_call: TRBV2
cdr3_aa: ASSEGLAGIYNEQF

cdr3_length: 10
j_call: TRBJ2-3
v_call: TRBV9
cdr3_aa: ASSPTGDTQY

cdr3_length: 12
j_call: TRBJ1-5
v_call: TRBV7-9
cdr3_aa: TSSFLQADQPQH

cdr3_length: 11
j_call: NA
v_call: TRBV7-9
cdr3_aa: AGSLTSYNEQY

cdr3_length: 13
j_call: TRBJ2-6
v_call: TRBV6-1
cdr3_aa: ASSLGYTGANVLT

cdr3_length: 12
j_call: TRBJ2-3
v_call: TRBV12-3/TRBV12-4
cdr3_aa: ASTVGGFTDTQY

cdr3_length: 12
j_call: TRBJ1-6
v_call: TRBV12-3/TRBV12-4
cdr3_aa: ASSLRENDSPLH